This TCR beta chain was recovered during a study of blood T cell repertoires in COVID-19. Study overall: Collection of acute and convalescent COVID-19 samples took place in the United States, Italy and Spain.

This clone was found many times. TCRdb's table, derived via immunoSEQ multiplex PCR, lists solely in-frame clones and lacks some. The sample carries roughly 120,000 clones, over 85% recorded once. Germline V lookup: CDR1 SGHDT, CDR2 YYEEEE. This CDR3 is 16 amino acids long. V was pared by 4 bases and J by 3 bases, with 10 bases of the junction left unmatched. This chain joins TRBV5-6 and TRBJ1-3; 7 nucleotides line up with TRBD1. Material: peripheral blood. This TCR was recovered from a man in his fifties or sixties with active COVID-19. The CDR3 spells CASSPNRGGGGNTIYF. CDR3 DNA: TGTGCCAGCAGCCCAAACAGGGGCGGTGGTGGAAACACCATATATTTT.